The clone carrying this TCR beta chain was picked up a small number of times. The antigen is undetermined. TCRdb processed the RT-PCR reads anew with MiXCR; each CDR3 protein has one entry. Seen here are 750,000 to 850,000 distinct CDR3 sequences, around a sixth observed once, and the top ten hold about 11%. The data stem from a study of response to subunit inactivated influenza vaccine. Study conclusions and caveats: It was the authors' suggestion that each seasonal influenza vaccination recruits few new T cells.

Deletions cut 7 bases from V and 6 bases from J, with 16 bases between. The CDR3 spans 14 residues. Germline V gene lookup returns CDR1 MNHEY and CDR2 SMNVEV (reference sequence). This receptor was taken from a man aged 50 to 60 who received an inactivated influenza vaccine. The source material was PBMCs from blood, sampled less than 6 days after vaccination. This chain links TRBV27 with TRBJ2-1; a weak D match, TRBD1 (6 bases). CDR3 loop: CASKVGGWGNEQFF. Written as DNA, the CDR3 is TGTGCCAGCAAGGTAGGGGGATGGGGCAATGAGCAGTTCTTC.